This T cell receptor (beta chain) comes out of a study of cytomegalovirus exposure and HLA in healthy donors. Regarding this clone: The antigen is unknown.

The PCR made use of 60 Vbeta and 13 Jbeta primers. Some clones are missing from TCRdb's copy, which holds only in-frame ones; the method was immunoSEQ multiplex PCR. The top ten hold approximately 1.3% of the sample, which has around 180,000 clones, 75% to 90% seen once. J gave up 5 bases and V 2 bases, and 6 bases lay outside the gene matches. The germline CDR1 and CDR2 sequences are MDHEN and SYDVKM. The CDR3 is made up of 15 amino acids. Study results and limitations: Per published accounts, TCR beta sequences correctly predicted the HLA-A and HLA-B alleles of most subjects. Serostatus for CMV was the only available immune exposure information. In an earlier analysis, in 540 or so donors, most V segments appeared productive either ~87% or ~30% of the time. It was reported that the classifier diagnosed cytomegalovirus status with high specificity and sensitivity in both the original and validation cohorts.

This TCR was recovered from a boy aged 2 to 10 in good health and CMV-seronegative. V and J are TRBV28 and TRBJ2-3, with 8 positions matching TRBD2. Sequencing was carried out using PBMCs. CDR3 loop: CASSLGREAVDTQYF. The CDR3 nucleotides read TGTGCCAGCAGTTTAGGGCGGGAGGCGGTAGATACGCAGTATTTT.